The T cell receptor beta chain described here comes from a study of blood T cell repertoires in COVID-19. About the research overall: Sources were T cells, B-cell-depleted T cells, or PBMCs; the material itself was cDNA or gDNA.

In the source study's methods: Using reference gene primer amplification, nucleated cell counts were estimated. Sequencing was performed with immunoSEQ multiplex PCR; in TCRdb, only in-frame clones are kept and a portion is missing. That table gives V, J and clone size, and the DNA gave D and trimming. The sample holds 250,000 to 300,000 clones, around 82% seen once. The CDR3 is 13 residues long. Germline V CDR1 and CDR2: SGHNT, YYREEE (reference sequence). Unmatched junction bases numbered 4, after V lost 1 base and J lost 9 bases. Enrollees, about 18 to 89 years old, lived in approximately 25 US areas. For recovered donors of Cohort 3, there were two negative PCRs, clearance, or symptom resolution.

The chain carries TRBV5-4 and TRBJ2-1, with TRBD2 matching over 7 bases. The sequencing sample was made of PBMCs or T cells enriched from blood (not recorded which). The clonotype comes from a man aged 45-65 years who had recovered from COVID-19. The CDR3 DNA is TGTGCCAGCAGCTTGTTGGGGGAGGGTGAGCAGTTCTTC. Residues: CASSLLGEGEQFF.